The 17 T cell receptor beta chains listed next were all sequenced from one sample in a study of T cells after yellow fever vaccination. Using its own MiXCR run on the 5' RACE reads, TCRdb lists one record per CDR3 protein. This sample has some 500,000 distinct CDR3 sequences, with roughly 14% found just once. The sequences come from PBMCs, collected on the day of the yellow fever booster vaccination. Every receptor here comes from a man aged 25 to 45 who received the YFV17D yellow fever vaccine.

J is TRBJ2-6 and V is TRBV20-1; 8 bases are shared with TRBD1. V was clipped by 4 bases and J by 2 bases; unmatched bases: 4. CDR1 and CDR2 from the germline V gene are DFQATT and SNEGSKA (reference sequence). The CDR3 totals 15 residues. The CDR3 loop reads CSANPGGTGANVLTF. In DNA, the CDR3 is TGCAGTGCTAACCCAGGGGGCACTGGGGCCAACGTCCTGACTTTC.

This chain joins TRBV29-1 and TRBJ2-1, with D perhaps matching TRBD2 (6 bases). The CDR3 is made up of 14 amino acids. The germline V gene has CDR1 SQVTM and CDR2 ANQGSEA. The CDR3 bases are TGCGGCTTAGCTGGAGGGCGATCTTACAATGAGCAGTTCTTC. Amino acids: CGLAGGRSYNEQFF.

The chain combines TRBV21-1 with TRBJ2-7; the DNA was not used to check the table's D call, TRBD2. TRBV21-1 corresponds to a pseudogene. The CDR3 is 13 residues long. The CDR3 loop reads CASSVAGVREQYF. The CDR3 nucleotides are TGTGCCAGCTCAGTAGCGGGAGTGAGGGAGCAGTACTTC.

In this sample, this clonotype turned up many times. J is TRBJ2-7 and V is TRBV28; TRBD1 is a possible D gene (6 bases). V was shortened by 3 bases and J by 6 bases, with 15 bases between the two germline ends. Germline V lookup: CDR1 MDHEN, CDR2 SYDVKM. The CDR3 is 14 residues long. CDR3 in amino acids: CASSLQGLRIEQYF. For the CDR3, the DNA is TGTGCCAGCAGTTTGCAGGGGTTGAGGATCGAGCAGTACTTC.

This clonotype has more than one count but fewer than ten. CDR3 amino acids: CAISRDPPGEQFF. The CDR3 nucleotides are TGTGCCATCAGCCGGGACCCACCGGGTGAGCAGTTCTTC. The chain uses TRBV10-3 and TRBJ2-1; perhaps D is TRBD1 or TRBD2 (5 bases each). From germline, CDR1 is ENHRY and CDR2 SYGVKD. V shed 6 bases and J shed 9 bases, with 15 bases lying between them. The length of the CDR3 is 13 residues.

The J gene is TRBJ2-1, the V gene TRBV20-1, with TRBD2 identical over 9 bases. Germline V gene data show CDR1 as DFQATT and CDR2 as SNEGSKA (reference sequence). The CDR3 consists of 16 residues. J was trimmed by 0 bases and V by 3 bases; bases with no gene match: 6. CDR3 nucleotide sequence: TGCAGTGCTAGGGGGCTTAGCGGGAGCTCCTACAATGAGCAGTTCTTC. This gives the protein CSARGLSGSSYNEQFF.

This clonotype has more than one count but fewer than ten. The V gene is TRBV6-4, the J gene TRBJ2-3; the D gene is possibly TRBD1 (6 bases). The V end lost 6 bases, the J end lost 0 bases, and 13 bases lay between the germline ends. The CDR3 is made up of 15 amino acids. From germline, CDR1 is MRHNA and CDR2 SNTAGT. The CDR3 here is CASRLQGASTDTQYF. The CDR3 region has the DNA TGTGCCAGCAGATTACAGGGTGCGAGCACAGATACGCAGTATTTT.

J is TRBJ2-7 and V is TRBV5-1; TRBD1 aligns across 8 bases. This CDR3 has 15 residues. Trimming removed 0 bases from V and 3 bases from J; junction bases left unmatched: 5. Per germline, CDR1 SGHRS and CDR2 YFSETQ. The CDR3 DNA follows: TGCGCCAGCAGCTTGGGGGTGGACAGGGTCTACGAGCAGTACTTC. Amino acids: CASSLGVDRVYEQYF.

Only a few counts were recorded for this clonotype. The chain has TRBV30 and TRBJ2-3; 12 bases agree with TRBD1. The junction had 10 bases not matched to a gene; V was cut back by 3 bases and J by 6 bases. CDR3 length: 16 residues. Germline V gene data show CDR1 as GTSNPN and CDR2 as SVGIG (reference sequence). The CDR3 DNA follows: TGTGCCTGGAGGCCGGGACAGGGGGCCACCCGGGATACGCAGTATTTT. Residues: CAWRPGQGATRDTQYF.

This clonotype was seen at least ten times. CDR3 residues: CASSASSGTGGNEQFF. Here the CDR3 DNA reads TGTGCCAGCAGTGCGTCCTCCGGGACAGGGGGCAATGAGCAGTTCTTC. This sequence joins TRBV6-4 and TRBJ2-1; 11 positions match TRBD1. Germline values: CDR1 MRHNA, CDR2 SNTAGT. The CDR3 covers 16 residues. After removal of 4 bases from V and 6 bases from J, the junction contained 8 bases not matched to a gene.

The chain uses TRBV5-4 and TRBJ2-1, with D unresolved. This CDR3 comprises 11 residues. CDR1 is SGHNT, CDR2 YYREEE, per germline (reference sequence). V was pared by 5 bases and J by 5 bases, with 5 bases between. DNA of the CDR3: TGTGCCAGCAGGGCCCACAATGAGCAGTTCTTC. Its protein product is CASRAHNEQFF. The full variable domain, with the rest looked up from reference TRBV5-4 and TRBJ2-1, is ETGVTQSPTHLIKTRGQQVTLRCSSQSGHNTVSWYQQALGQGPQFIFQYYREEENGRGNFPPRFSGLQFPNYSSELNVNALELDDSALYLCASRAHNEQFFGPGTRLTVL.

In nucleotides, the CDR3 is TGTGCCAGCTCACCAGACCGGAATTCACCCCTCCACTTT. Amino acid sequence: CASSPDRNSPLHF. The rearrangement uses TRBV18 and TRBJ1-6; D not certain. This CDR3 comprises 13 residues. The germline V gene has CDR1 KGHSH and CDR2 LQKENI. The germline V and J ends were trimmed by 2 bases and 7 bases, with 6 bases remaining between them.

This clonotype was found many times. The chain links TRBV6-2 or TRBV6-3 to TRBJ2-1; maybe TRBD1 (6 bases). This CDR3 contains 13 residues. In germline, CDR1 is MNHEY, CDR2 SVGEGT. V dropped 6 bases and J dropped 5 bases, with 11 bases sitting between them. CDR3 sequence reads: CASSKDRNNEQFF. The CDR3 nucleotides read TGTGCCAGCAGCAAGGACAGAAACAATGAGCAGTTCTTC.

J is TRBJ2-3 and V is TRBV5-1; D is unclear. Germline CDR1 is SGHRS and CDR2 is YFSETQ. This CDR3 spans 16 amino acids. V was cut by 3 bases and J by 4 bases, with 18 bases left in between. Written as DNA, the CDR3 is TGCGCCAGCAGCTACACCCCCCTTGGCGGTCCAGATACGCAGTATTTT. Its protein product is CASSYTPLGGPDTQYF.

This clonotype appeared a few times. The V and J genes are TRBV20-1 and TRBJ1-2; no clear D. The CDR3 covers 13 residues. V lost 5 bases to trimming and J lost 4 bases, with 14 bases between them. Germline loops: CDR1 DFQATT, CDR2 SNEGSKA (reference sequence). The CDR3 protein is CSAESQVVYGYTF. In DNA form, the CDR3 reads TGCAGTGCTGAATCGCAGGTAGTCTATGGCTACACCTTC.

The DNA of the CDR3 is TGTGCCAGCAGTTTAGCGGGGAGTTTCGGTACGCAGTATTTT. This gives the protein CASSLAGSFGTQYF. The chain employs TRBV27 and TRBJ2-3, with D perhaps matching TRBD2 (6 bases). The germline V gene encodes CDR1 MNHEY and CDR2 SMNVEV (reference sequence). The V gene lost 2 bases and the J gene lost 8 bases, with 14 bases spanning the gap. The CDR3 sequence is 14 residues long.

V usage is TRBV4-3 and J usage is TRBJ1-2, with TRBD1 matching 10 bases. V was pared by 1 base and J by 5 bases, with 4 bases of the junction left unmatched. Germline assignment: CDR1 LGHNA and CDR2 YSLEER. The CDR3 extends over 15 amino acids. The CDR3 reads CASSQAVGQGYGYTF. In DNA form, the CDR3 reads TGCGCCAGCAGCCAAGCCGTGGGACAGGGGTATGGCTACACCTTC.